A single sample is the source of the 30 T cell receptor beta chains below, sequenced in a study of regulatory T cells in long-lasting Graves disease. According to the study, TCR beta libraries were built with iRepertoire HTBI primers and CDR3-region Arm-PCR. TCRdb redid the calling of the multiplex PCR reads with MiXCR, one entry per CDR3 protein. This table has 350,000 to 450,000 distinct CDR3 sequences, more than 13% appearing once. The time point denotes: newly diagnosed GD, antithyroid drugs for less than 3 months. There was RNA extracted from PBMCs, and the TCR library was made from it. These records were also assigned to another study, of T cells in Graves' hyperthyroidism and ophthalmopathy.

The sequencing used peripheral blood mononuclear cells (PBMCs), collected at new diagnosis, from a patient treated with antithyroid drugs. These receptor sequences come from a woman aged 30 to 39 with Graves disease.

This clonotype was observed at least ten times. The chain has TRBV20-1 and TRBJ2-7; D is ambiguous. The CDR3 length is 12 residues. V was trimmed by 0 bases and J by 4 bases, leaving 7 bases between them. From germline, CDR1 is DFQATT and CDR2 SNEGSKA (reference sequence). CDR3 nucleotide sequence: TGCAGTGCTAGAGAATGGGGTTACGAGCAGTACTTC. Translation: CSAREWGYEQYF.

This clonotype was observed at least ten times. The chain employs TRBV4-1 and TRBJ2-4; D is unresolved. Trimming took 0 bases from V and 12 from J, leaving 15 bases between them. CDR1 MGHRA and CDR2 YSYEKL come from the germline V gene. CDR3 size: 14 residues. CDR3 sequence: CASSQDWAGRDQYF. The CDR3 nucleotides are TGCGCCAGCAGCCAAGATTGGGCTGGCCGCGATCAGTACTTC.

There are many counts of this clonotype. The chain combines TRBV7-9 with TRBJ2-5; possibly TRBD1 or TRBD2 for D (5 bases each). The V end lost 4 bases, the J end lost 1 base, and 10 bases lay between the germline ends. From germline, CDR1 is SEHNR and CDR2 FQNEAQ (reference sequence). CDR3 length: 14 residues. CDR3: CASSSRAGQETQYF. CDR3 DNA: TGTGCCAGCAGCTCCAGGGCGGGCCAAGAGACCCAGTACTTC.

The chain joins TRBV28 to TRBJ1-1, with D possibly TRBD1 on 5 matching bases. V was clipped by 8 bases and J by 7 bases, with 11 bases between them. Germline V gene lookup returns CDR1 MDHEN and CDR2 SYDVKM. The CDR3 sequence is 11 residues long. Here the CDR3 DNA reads TGTGCCAGCCGACAGATGAATGAAGCTTTCTTT. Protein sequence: CASRQMNEAFF.

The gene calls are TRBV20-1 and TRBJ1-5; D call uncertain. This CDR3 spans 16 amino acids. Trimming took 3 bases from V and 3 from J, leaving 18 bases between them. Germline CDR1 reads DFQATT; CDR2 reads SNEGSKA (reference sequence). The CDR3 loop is CSASPYPQEFNQPQHF. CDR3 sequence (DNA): TGCAGTGCTAGTCCTTACCCGCAGGAGTTCAATCAGCCCCAGCATTTT.

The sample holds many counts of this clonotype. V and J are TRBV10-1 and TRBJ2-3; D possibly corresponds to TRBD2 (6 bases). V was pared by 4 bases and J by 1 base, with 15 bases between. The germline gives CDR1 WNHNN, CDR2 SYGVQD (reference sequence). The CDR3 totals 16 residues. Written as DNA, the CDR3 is TGCGCCAGCAGTGGCTCCCGGGGAGGCGGCACAGATACGCAGTATTTT. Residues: CASSGSRGGGTDTQYF.

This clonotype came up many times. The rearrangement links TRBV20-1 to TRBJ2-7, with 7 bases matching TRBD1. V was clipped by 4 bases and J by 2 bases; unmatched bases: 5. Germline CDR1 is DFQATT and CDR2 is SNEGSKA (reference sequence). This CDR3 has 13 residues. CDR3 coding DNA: TGCAGTGCTAACCGGGACAGCCCCTACGAGCAGTACTTC. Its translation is CSANRDSPYEQYF.

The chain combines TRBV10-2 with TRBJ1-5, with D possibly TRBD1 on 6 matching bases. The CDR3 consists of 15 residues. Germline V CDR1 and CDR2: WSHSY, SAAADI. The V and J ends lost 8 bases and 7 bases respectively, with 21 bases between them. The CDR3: CASAVFGGKEQPQHF. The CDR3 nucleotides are TGCGCCAGCGCCGTTTTCGGGGGCAAGGAACAGCCCCAGCATTTT.

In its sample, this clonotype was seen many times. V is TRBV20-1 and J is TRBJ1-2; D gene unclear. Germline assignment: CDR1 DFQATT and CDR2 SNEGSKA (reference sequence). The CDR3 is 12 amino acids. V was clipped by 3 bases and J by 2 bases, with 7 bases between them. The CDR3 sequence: CSASHGNYGYTF. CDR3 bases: TGCAGTGCTAGCCACGGGAACTATGGCTACACCTTC.

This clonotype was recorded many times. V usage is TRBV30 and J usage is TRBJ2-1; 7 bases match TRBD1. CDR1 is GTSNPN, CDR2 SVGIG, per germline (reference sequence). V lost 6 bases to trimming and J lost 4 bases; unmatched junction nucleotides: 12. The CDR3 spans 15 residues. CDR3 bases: TGTGCCTGCCGACAGGGTTTTGCACTTTACAATGAGCAGTTCTTC. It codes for CACRQGFALYNEQFF.

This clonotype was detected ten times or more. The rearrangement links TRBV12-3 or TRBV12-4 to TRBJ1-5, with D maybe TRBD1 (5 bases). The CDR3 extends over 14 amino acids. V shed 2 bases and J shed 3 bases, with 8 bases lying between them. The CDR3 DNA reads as TGTGCCAGCAGTTTACAGGGCCCCAATCAGCCCCAGCATTTT. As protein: CASSLQGPNQPQHF.

The CDR3 reads CAWSGLAQETQYF. The CDR3 coding sequence is TGTGCCTGGAGTGGACTAGCGCAAGAGACCCAGTACTTC. This sequence joins TRBV30 and TRBJ2-5; 8 bases agree with TRBD2. Germline CDR1 reads GTSNPN; CDR2 reads SVGIG (reference sequence). The J segment lost 2 bases and the V segment lost 1 base, leaving 0 bases of the junction unmatched. The CDR3 loop spans 13 amino acids. The variable domain in full, with the rest retrieved from reference TRBV30 and TRBJ2-5, is SQTIHQWPATLVQPVGSPLSLECTVEGTSNPNLYWYRQAAGRGLQLLFYSVGIGQISSEVPQNLSASRPQDRQFILSSKKLLLSDSGFYLCAWSGLAQETQYFGPGTRLLVL.

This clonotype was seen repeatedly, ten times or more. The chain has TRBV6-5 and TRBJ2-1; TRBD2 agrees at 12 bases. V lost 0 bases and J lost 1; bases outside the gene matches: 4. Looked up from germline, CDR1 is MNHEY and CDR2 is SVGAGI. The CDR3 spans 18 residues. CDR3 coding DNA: TGTGCCAGCAGTTACTCATCCCTAGCGGGAGGGTCCTACAATGAGCAGTTCTTC. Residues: CASSYSSLAGGSYNEQFF.

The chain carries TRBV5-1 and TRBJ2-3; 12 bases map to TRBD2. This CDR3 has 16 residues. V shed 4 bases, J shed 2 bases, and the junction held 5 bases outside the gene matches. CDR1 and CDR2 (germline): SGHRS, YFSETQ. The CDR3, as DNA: TGCGCCAGCAGCCCCGGACTAGCGGGGTACACAGATACGCAGTATTTT. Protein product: CASSPGLAGYTDTQYF. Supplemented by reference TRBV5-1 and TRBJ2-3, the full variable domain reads KAGVTQTPRYLIKTRGQQVTLSCSPISGHRSVSWYQQTPGQGLQFLFEYFSETQRNKGNFPGRFSGRQFSNSRSEMNVSTLELGDSALYLCASSPGLAGYTDTQYFGPGTRLTVL.

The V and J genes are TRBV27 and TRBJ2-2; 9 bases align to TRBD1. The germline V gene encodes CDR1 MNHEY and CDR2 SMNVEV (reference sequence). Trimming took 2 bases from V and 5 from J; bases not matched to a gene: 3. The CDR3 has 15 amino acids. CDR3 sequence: CASSLGTGWTGELFF. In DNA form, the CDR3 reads TGTGCCAGCAGTTTAGGGACAGGGTGGACCGGGGAGCTGTTTTTT.

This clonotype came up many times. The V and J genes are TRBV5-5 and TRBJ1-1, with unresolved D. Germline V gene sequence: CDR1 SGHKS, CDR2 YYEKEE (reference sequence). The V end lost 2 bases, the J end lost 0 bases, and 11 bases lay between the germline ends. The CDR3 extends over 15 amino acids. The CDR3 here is CASSFFGEMNTEAFF. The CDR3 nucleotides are TGTGCCAGCAGCTTCTTCGGGGAAATGAACACTGAAGCTTTCTTT.

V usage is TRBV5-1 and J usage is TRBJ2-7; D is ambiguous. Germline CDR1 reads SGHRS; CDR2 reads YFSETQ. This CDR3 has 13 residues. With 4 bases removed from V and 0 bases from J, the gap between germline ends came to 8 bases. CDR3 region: CASSMDPSYEQYF. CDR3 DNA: TGCGCCAGCAGCATGGACCCCTCCTACGAGCAGTACTTC.

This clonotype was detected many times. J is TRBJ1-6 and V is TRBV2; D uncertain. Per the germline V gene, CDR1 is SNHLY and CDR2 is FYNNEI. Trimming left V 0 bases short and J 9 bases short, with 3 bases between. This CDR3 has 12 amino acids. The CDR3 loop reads CASSEASSPLHF. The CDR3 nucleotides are TGTGCCAGCAGTGAAGCAAGTTCACCCCTCCACTTT.

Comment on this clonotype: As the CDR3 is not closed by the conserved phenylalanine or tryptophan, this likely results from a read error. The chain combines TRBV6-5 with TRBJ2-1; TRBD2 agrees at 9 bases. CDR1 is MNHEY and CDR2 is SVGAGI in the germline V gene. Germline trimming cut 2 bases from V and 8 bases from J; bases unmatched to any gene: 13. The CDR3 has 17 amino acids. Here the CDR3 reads CASSYPPASGILHEQFS. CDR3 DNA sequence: TGTGCCAGCAGTTACCCGCCGGCTAGCGGGATTCTCCATGAGCAGTTCTCC.

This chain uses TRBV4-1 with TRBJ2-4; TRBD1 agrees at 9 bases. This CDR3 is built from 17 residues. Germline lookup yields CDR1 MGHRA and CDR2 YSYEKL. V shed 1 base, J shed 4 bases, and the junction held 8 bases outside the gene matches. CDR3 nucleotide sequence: TGCGCCAGCAGCCAAGGAATGGCACAGGGGGCGAAAAACATTCAGTACTTC. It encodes CASSQGMAQGAKNIQYF.

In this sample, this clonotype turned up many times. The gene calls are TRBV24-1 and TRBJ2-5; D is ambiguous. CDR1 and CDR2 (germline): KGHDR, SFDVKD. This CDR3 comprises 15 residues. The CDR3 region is CATGRGPTLRKTQYF. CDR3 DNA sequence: TGTGCTACTGGGCGAGGACCCACCTTGAGGAAGACCCAGTACTTC.

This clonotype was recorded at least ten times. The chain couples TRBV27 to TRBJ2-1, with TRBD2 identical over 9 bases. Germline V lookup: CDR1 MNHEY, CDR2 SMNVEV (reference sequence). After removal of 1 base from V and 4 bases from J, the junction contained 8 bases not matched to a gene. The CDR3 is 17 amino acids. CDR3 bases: TGTGCCAGCAGTTTATATAGCGGGAGCACGGAGTACAATGAGCAGTTCTTC. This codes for CASSLYSGSTEYNEQFF.

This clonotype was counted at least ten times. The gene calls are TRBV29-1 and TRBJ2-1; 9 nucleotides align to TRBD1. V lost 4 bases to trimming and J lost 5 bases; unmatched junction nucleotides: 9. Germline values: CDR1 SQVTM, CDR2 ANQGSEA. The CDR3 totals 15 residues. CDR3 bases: TGCAGCGTTGGAACAGGGGGCGTTGGGAACAATGAGCAGTTCTTC. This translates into CSVGTGGVGNNEQFF.

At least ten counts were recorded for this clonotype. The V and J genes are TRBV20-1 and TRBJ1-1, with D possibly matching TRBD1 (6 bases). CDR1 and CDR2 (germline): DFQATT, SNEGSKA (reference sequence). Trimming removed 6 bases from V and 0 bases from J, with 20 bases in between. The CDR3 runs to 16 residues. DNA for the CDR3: TGCAGTGCCAGACCGACCGGGCAGGGGATGAACACTGAAGCTTTCTTT. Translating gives CSARPTGQGMNTEAFF.

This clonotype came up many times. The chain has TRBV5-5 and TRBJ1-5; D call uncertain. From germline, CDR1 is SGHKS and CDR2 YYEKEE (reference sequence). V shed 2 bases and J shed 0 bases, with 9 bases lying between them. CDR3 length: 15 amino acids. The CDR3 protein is CASSFSGISNQPQHF. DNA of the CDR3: TGTGCCAGCAGCTTTAGCGGAATTAGCAATCAGCCCCAGCATTTT.

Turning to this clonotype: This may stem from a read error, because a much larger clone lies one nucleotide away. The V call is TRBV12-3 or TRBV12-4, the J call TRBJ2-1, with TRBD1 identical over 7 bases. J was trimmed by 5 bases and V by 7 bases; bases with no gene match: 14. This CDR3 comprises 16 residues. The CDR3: CASNSLGDSVNNEQFF. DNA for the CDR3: TGTGCCAGCAATTCCCTCGGGGACAGTGTAAACAATGAGCAGTTCTTC.

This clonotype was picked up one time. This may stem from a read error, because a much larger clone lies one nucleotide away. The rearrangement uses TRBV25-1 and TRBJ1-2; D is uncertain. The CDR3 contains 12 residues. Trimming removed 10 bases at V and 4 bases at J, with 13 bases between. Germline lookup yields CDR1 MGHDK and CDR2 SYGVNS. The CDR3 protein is CATRWRGYGYTF. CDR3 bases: TGTGCCACCAGATGGAGAGGCTATGGCTACACCTTC.

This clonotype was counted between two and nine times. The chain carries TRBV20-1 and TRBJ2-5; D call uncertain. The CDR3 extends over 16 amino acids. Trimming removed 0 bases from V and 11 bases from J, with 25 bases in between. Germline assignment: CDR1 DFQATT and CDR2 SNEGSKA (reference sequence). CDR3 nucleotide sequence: TGCAGTGCTAGAGATCATTACCGAAGCTCCTACAATGAGCAGTACTTC. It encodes CSARDHYRSSYNEQYF.

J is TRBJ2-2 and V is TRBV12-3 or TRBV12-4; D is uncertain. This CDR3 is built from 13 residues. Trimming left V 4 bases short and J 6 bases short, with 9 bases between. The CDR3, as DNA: TGTGCCAGCAGTTACGGACGGGCCGGGGAGCTGTTTTTT. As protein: CASSYGRAGELFF.

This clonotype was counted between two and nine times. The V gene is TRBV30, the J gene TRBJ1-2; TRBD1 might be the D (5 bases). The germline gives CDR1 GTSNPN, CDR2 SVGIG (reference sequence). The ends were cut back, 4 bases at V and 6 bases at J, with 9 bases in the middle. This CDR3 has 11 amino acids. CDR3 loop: CAWNQGNGYTF. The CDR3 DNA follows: TGTGCCTGGAATCAGGGCAATGGCTACACCTTC.